This TCR beta chain was sequenced in a study of shared clonotypes between healthy human individuals. V lost 0 bases and J 5 bases, leaving 16 bases between the germline ends. Germline V lookup: CDR1 LGHNA, CDR2 YSLEER. This CDR3 spans 16 amino acids. Libraries were prepared by immunoSEQ multiplex PCR; TCRdb keeps only in-frame clonotypes and omits some of them. Among around 2.5 million clones listed, roughly 93% were seen once. This clonotype originated in a man between 18 and 29 years old in good health. Some clones in this sample may be carry-over from other donors' samples. The chain links TRBV4-3 to TRBJ1-1; possibly TRBD1 for D (5 bases). The sequenced sample consisted of naive CD4+ T cells from PBMCs. Subset of the sample: CD45RA+ positively selected. The CDR3 nucleotides read TGCGCCAGCAGCCAAGATAGGACGGCCCGGGGGACTGAAGCTTTCTTT. It specifies CASSQDRTARGTEAFF.